One sample yielded the 24 T cell receptor beta chains listed below, sequenced in a study of T cells in lung cancer brain metastases (dated by TCRdb to 2016 to 2019). The library was prepared using the immunoSEQ multiplex PCR assay. Not all clones reach the TCRdb copy of this immuneACCESS table, which keeps in-frame sequences only. Checked studies attribute under half of the gap to unresolved V genes and leave the rest unexplained. Within this sample are a few thousand clones, with about 88% of them counted one time only. Around 5.8% of the sample is in the top ten clones. The material sequenced was tumor tissue from the primary lung tumor. The cell subset or site label, as the study defines it: primary lung cancer lesion. The receptors here all came from a woman aged 50 to 60 with non-small cell lung cancer.

This clone was observed once. The genes are TRBV7-2 and TRBJ1-2; D is unresolved. Germline-derived CDR1 and CDR2 are SGHTA and FQGNSA. The CDR3 extends over 14 amino acids. V lost 4 bases and J lost 6, with 15 bases in between. CDR3 DNA sequence: TGTGCCAGCAGCTCACGAGGGCAGCTCCATGGCTACACCTTC. This codes for CASSSRGQLHGYTF.

The rearrangement links TRBV19 to TRBJ1-5, with D possibly TRBD1 on 6 matching bases. The CDR3 contains 17 residues. The V gene lost 0 bases and the J gene lost 3 bases, with 15 bases spanning the gap. Looked up from germline, CDR1 is LNHDA and CDR2 is SQIVND (reference sequence). CDR3 nucleotides: TGTGCCAGTAGTATAGACTATAGGCGACAGGACAATCAGCCCCAGCATTTT. Amino acid sequence: CASSIDYRRQDNQPQHF.

This clone was recorded a few times. The chain employs TRBV23-1 and TRBJ2-6, with D uncertain. TRBV23-1 is an ORF, and what it does is uncertain. Between the trimmed V and J ends, which lost 4 bases and 2 bases, there was a span of 12 bases. The CDR3 is made up of 16 amino acids. The CDR3 DNA sequence: TGCGCCAGCAGTCGCGCCAGGAGACCTGGGGCCAACGTCCTGACTTTC. This translates into CASSRARRPGANVLTF.

The genes are TRBV7-9 and TRBJ1-3; D gene unclear. This CDR3 spans 12 amino acids. Germline CDR1 reads SEHNR; CDR2 reads FQNEAQ (reference sequence). V lost 5 bases, J lost 4 bases, and 6 bases lay in between. This CDR3 is CASSQNGNTIYF. The CDR3 DNA reads TGTGCCAGCAGCCAGAACGGAAACACCATATATTTT.

Details on this clone: Its ends do not fully match the called genes, so a read error is possible. V is TRBV19 and J is TRBJ2-1; 7 nucleotides match TRBD2. Germline CDR1 is LNHDA and CDR2 is SQIVND (reference sequence). The CDR3 runs to 14 residues. The CDR3 reads CTSSPGLSTREQFF. CDR3 sequence (DNA): TGTACCAGTAGTCCGGGACTAAGTACGCGTGAGCAGTTCTTC.

The rearrangement links TRBV13 to TRBJ2-1; possible D gene TRBD2, 5 bases. Trimming took off 5 bases at V and 6 bases at J, with 17 bases between the two ends. Germline CDR1 PRHDT, CDR2 FYEKMQ (reference sequence). The CDR3 is 15 amino acids. For the CDR3, the DNA is TGTGCCAGCAGCCCGTACGGAGGAGGCGGCAATGAGCAGTTCTTC. Protein: CASSPYGGGGNEQFF.

For the CDR3, the DNA is TGTGCCAGCAGTTTCGGTAGCGTAGGAACCGGGGAGCTGTTTTTT. Protein product: CASSFGSVGTGELFF. This rearrangement joins TRBV27 to TRBJ2-2, with TRBD2 as a possible D gene (5 bases). CDR1 is MNHEY and CDR2 is SMNVEV in the germline V gene (reference sequence). The V end was cut by 3 bases, the J end by 5 bases, with 13 bases between. The CDR3 contains 15 residues.

The chain combines TRBV6-5 with TRBJ2-3, with TRBD1 matching 7 bases. Germline lookup yields CDR1 MNHEY and CDR2 SVGAGI. The CDR3 covers 14 residues. The V segment lost 3 bases and the J segment 2 bases; nucleotides outside the gene matches: 2. The CDR3 region is CASSYGTDTDTQYF. The CDR3 nucleotides are TGTGCCAGCAGTTATGGGACAGACACAGATACGCAGTATTTT.

The J gene is TRBJ2-1, the V gene TRBV27; tentative D call: TRBD1 (6 bases). V dropped 10 bases and J dropped 9 bases, with 22 bases sitting between them. The V gene's germline CDR1 is MNHEY and CDR2 SMNVEV (reference sequence). The CDR3 spans 14 residues. CDR3 DNA sequence: TGTGCCACCTCGGCAGGGGTCACTTGGATTGAGCAGTTCTTC. It specifies CATSAGVTWIEQFF.

The chain employs TRBV9 and TRBJ1-5; D perhaps matches TRBD1 (5 bases). This CDR3 contains 17 residues. Germline lookup yields CDR1 SGDLS and CDR2 YYNGEE. Deletions cut 4 bases from V and 6 bases from J, with 23 bases between. CDR3 DNA sequence: TGTGCCAGCAGCCCTCGACCCGGGGGGGGAGTCAGTCAGCCCCAGCATTTT. It is translated as CASSPRPGGGVSQPQHF. The whole variable domain, remainder taken from reference TRBV9 and TRBJ1-5, is DSGVTQTPKHLITATGQRVTLRCSPRSGDLSVYWYQQSLDQGLQFLIQYYNGEERAKGNILERFSAQQFPDLHSELNLSSLELGDSALYFCASSPRPGGGVSQPQHFGDGTRLSIL.

V usage is TRBV5-6 and J usage is TRBJ2-1, with D unresolved. V was cut by 1 base and J by 2 bases, with 10 bases left in between. This CDR3 is 15 amino acids long. The germline CDR1 and CDR2 sequences are SGHDT and YYEEEE. The CDR3, as DNA: TGTGCCAGCAGCTTGTACCCCCTGCCCTACAATGAGCAGTTCTTC. It yields the protein CASSLYPLPYNEQFF.

V and J are TRBV30 and TRBJ1-3; D unclear. Germline CDR1 is GTSNPN and CDR2 is SVGIG (reference sequence). CDR3 length equals 11 residues. V lost 3 bases to trimming and J lost 4 bases, with 4 bases between them. CDR3 residues: CAWRQGNTIYF. CDR3 DNA: TGTGCCTGGAGACAGGGAAACACCATATATTTT.

This rearrangement joins TRBV6-6 to TRBJ1-2; D is unresolved. The CDR3 consists of 14 residues. Trimming left V 2 bases short and J 1 base short, with 8 bases between. Looked up from germline, CDR1 is MNHNY and CDR2 is SVGAGI (reference sequence). In DNA form, the CDR3 reads TGTGCCAGCAGTTACAACAGATATAACTATGGCTACACCTTC. Translation: CASSYNRYNYGYTF.

The chain is built from TRBV7-2 and TRBJ2-3; perhaps D is TRBD1 or TRBD2 (6 bases each). The CDR3 is made up of 17 amino acids. V lost 4 bases to trimming and J lost 4 bases, with 21 bases between them. Germline CDR1 is SGHTA and CDR2 is FQGNSA. The CDR3 sequence: CASSSRGTSSRSDTQYF. The CDR3 DNA is TGTGCCAGCAGCTCGAGGGGGACTTCATCCCGGTCAGATACGCAGTATTTT.

By its share, this clone is large. Other nucleotide sequences in the sample specify the same CDR3. The CDR3 nucleotides read TGTGCCAGCAGTACCGGGCCCTACGAGCAGTACTTC. It is translated as CASSTGPYEQYF. The chain links TRBV28 to TRBJ2-7; unclear D gene. Germline V gene data show CDR1 as MDHEN and CDR2 as SYDVKM. CDR3 size: 12 residues. Trimming took 5 bases from V and 2 from J, leaving 7 bases between them. The full variable domain, completed using reference TRBV28 and TRBJ2-7, is DVKVTQSSRYLVKRTGEKVFLECVQDMDHENMFWYRQDPGLGLRLIYFSYDVKMKEKGDIPEGYSVSREKKERFSLILESASTNQTSMYLCASSTGPYEQYFGPGTRLTVT.

The genes are TRBV18 and TRBJ1-1; unclear D gene. V dropped 3 bases and J dropped 2 bases, with 7 bases sitting between them. The CDR3 extends over 13 amino acids. Germline V gene lookup returns CDR1 KGHSH and CDR2 LQKENI. Here the CDR3 DNA reads TGTGCCAGCTCACCCCCAACTAACACTGAAGCTTTCTTT. It yields the protein CASSPPTNTEAFF.

This chain connects TRBV11-3 to TRBJ2-2, with TRBD2 identical over 15 bases. Trimming at V came to 4 bases and at J to 3 bases, leaving 3 bases not matched to a gene. There are 17 residues in the CDR3. CDR1 SGHNT and CDR2 YENEEA come from the germline V gene. The CDR3 DNA is TGTGCCAGCAGCTCGGGACTAGCGGGAGGTGACACCGGGGAGCTGTTTTTT. Amino acids: CASSSGLAGGDTGELFF.

This clone occurred once. The gene calls are TRBV7-3 and TRBJ2-1; 14 nucleotides match TRBD2. Trimming removed 5 bases from V and 5 bases from J; junction bases left unmatched: 14. CDR3 length: 19 amino acids. CDR1 and CDR2 from the germline V gene are SGHTA and FQGTGA. The CDR3 spells CASSRIGTSGSRGDNEQFF. The DNA for the CDR3 is TGTGCCAGCAGCCGTATCGGGACTAGCGGGAGTAGGGGAGACAATGAGCAGTTCTTC.

This clone was detected once. The chain recombines TRBV19 with TRBJ2-3; D possibly uses TRBD1 or TRBD2 (5 bases each). The V and J ends lost 4 bases and 0 bases respectively, with 17 bases between them. The germline CDR1 and CDR2 sequences are LNHDA and SQIVND (reference sequence). The CDR3 runs 17 residues. CDR3 in amino acids: CASSTIGTATSTDTQYF. The CDR3 DNA follows: TGTGCCAGTAGTACTATAGGGACCGCTACTAGCACAGATACGCAGTATTTT.

V usage is TRBV7-7 and J usage is TRBJ2-2; 9 bases fit TRBD2. CDR1 SSHAT and CDR2 FNYEAQ come from the germline V gene (reference sequence). The CDR3 has 15 residues. V was clipped by 8 bases and J by 4 bases; unmatched bases: 8. The CDR3 DNA sequence: TGTGCCAGCCAGAGGGTAGCGGGAGTCACCGGGGAGCTGTTTTTT. Translated, it gives CASQRVAGVTGELFF.

The chain carries TRBV7-9 and TRBJ2-3, with unresolved D. Trimming cost V 3 bases and J 6 bases, with 7 bases left between them. Germline V gene data show CDR1 as SEHNR and CDR2 as FQNEAQ (reference sequence). This CDR3 has 12 residues. CDR3 in amino acids: CASSFPRDTQYF. The CDR3 nucleotides are TGTGCCAGCAGCTTTCCCCGGGATACGCAGTATTTT.

Worth noting for this clone: An end of the junction does not agree with germline; a read error may underlie this. The chain employs TRBV29-1 and TRBJ1-1, with D possibly being TRBD1 (5 bases). The V gene's germline CDR1 is SQVTM and CDR2 ANQGSEA. This CDR3 region has 14 residues. The CDR3 here is CSVRVREAYTETFF. CDR3 DNA: TGCAGCGTACGGGTCAGGGAGGCGTACACTGAAACTTTCTTT.

This rearrangement joins TRBV7-9 to TRBJ2-1; no clear D gene. The CDR3 totals 11 residues. With 5 bases removed from V and 7 bases from J, the gap between germline ends came to 6 bases. The germline V gene encodes CDR1 SEHNR and CDR2 FQNEAQ (reference sequence). In DNA, the CDR3 is TGTGCCAGCAGCGAAAGTAATGAGCAGTTCTTC. This translates into CASSESNEQFF. Full variable domain (missing parts from reference TRBV7-9 and TRBJ2-1): DTGVSQNPRHKITKRGQNVTFRCDPISEHNRLYWYRQTLGQGPEFLTYFQNEAQLEKSRLLSDRFSAERPKGSFSTLEIQRTEQGDSAMYLCASSESNEQFFGPGTRLTVL.

This clone was picked up a small number of times. V and J are TRBV6-4 and TRBJ2-1; 7 bases line up with TRBD2. The CDR3 runs to 14 residues. The germline V gene encodes CDR1 MRHNA and CDR2 SNTAGT. V lost 2 bases and J lost 5; bases outside the gene matches: 3. Here the CDR3 reads CASSDTGGHNEQFF. The DNA for the CDR3 is TGTGCCAGCAGTGACACGGGGGGTCACAATGAGCAGTTCTTC.